The sequence of this T cell receptor (beta chain) was determined in a study of shared clonotypes between healthy human individuals. Study context: Per donor, CD8 memory used one plate, CD8 naive used two, CD4 memory used three and CD4 naive used three.

Sequencing used immunoSEQ multiplex PCR; TCRdb keeps in-frame clones, though not all of them. The table has around 550,000 clones, approximately 95% seen once. Broader study findings: Blood was the only sampled material, and tissue repertoires likely differ. Relative to their counterparts shared across all four donors, non-shared clonotypes exhibited diminished generation probabilities.

V lost 1 base to trimming and J lost 3 bases, with 16 bases between them. The V gene's germline CDR1 is SGHTA and CDR2 FQGNSA. The CDR3 length is 16 residues. About this clone: Antigen: not known.

CD45RO-negative CD8 cells positively selected for CCR7 made up the naive population, which excluded terminally differentiated effector memory CD45RA+ cells. The chain uses TRBV7-2 and TRBJ2-7; perhaps TRBD1 as D (6 bases). Sequenced material: naive CD8+ T cells sorted from blood. This receptor was identified in a woman between 25 and 40 years old in good health. CDR3 residues: CASSLGTANPDYEQYF. For the CDR3, the DNA is TGTGCCAGCAGCTTAGGGACAGCGAACCCAGACTACGAGCAGTACTTC.